This TCR beta chain was observed in a study of OX40 agonist ivuxolimab in advanced cancers. Concerning the study at large: Ivuxolimab was an agonistic, fully human IgG2 monoclonal antibody directed against OX40 (CD134), a costimulatory receptor. Intravenous ivuxolimab was administered to patients every 2 weeks at six dose levels: 0.01, 0.1, 0.3, 1.5, 3 and 10 mg/kg. Of the roughly 53 patients in dose escalation, about 20 had hepatocellular carcinoma, around 15 had melanoma, 9 had renal cell carcinoma and 9 had head and neck cancer. In the dose-escalation cohort, around four fifths of patients were male, and the mean age was around 60 years with a range of roughly 20 to 80. Prior anti-PD-1, anti-PD-L1 or anti-CTLA-4 therapy was permitted, and roughly two fifths of dose-escalation patients had received checkpoint inhibitors. Partial responses were achieved by three dose-escalation patients, of whom one had hepatocellular carcinoma and two had cutaneous melanoma. Peripheral TCRbeta sequencing was intended to test whether TCR sequence diversity was altered and clonal T-cell expansion was caused by ivuxolimab. The paper reports the monotherapy dose-escalation portion (N ≈ 50 patients) of the phase I ivuxolimab trial. General study outcomes and caveats: After ivuxolimab, CD8+ T cells had more expanded clones than CD4+ T cells on average. Antigen specificity was not determined for the clonally expanded peripheral T cells. In partial responders in the 0.1-3.0 mg/kg groups, normalized peripheral clonal expansion was found to be among the lowest, especially among CD8+ T cells. Clonal expansion of both CD4+ and CD8+ blood T cells was observed from baseline to week 6 at doses 0.1 to 3.0 mg/kg. Low levels of normalized T-cell clonal expansion were also seen in some patients who did not respond.

This clone has only one observation. What this receptor recognizes is not known. Per-nucleotide qualities are absent, and no much larger clonotype sits a single base away. The trial excluded patients who had a history of autoimmune disease or who were on systemic immunosuppression. Peripheral blood for TCR sequencing was drawn from every dose cohort at baseline, at cycle 4 day 1 and at cycle 7 day 1. The samples were taken from a phase I, first-in-human, multicenter, open-label dose-escalation trial of ivuxolimab. The trial enrolled adults with locally advanced or metastatic head and neck squamous cell, hepatocellular, melanoma or renal cell carcinoma. CD4+ and CD8+ T cells were sorted separately from peripheral blood before TCR sequencing. The CDR3 starts with the cysteine, ends with the phenylalanine, and has 18 residues. Left in the record is the CDR3 DNA by itself, 54 bases read in frame from the first base. Trimming leaves V shorter by 6 bases and J shorter by 3 bases, with the junction holding 13 bases beyond the gene matches. CDR1 and CDR2 (MDHEN, SYDVKM) derive from the germline V gene.

Genomic DNA was extracted from sorted cells for sequencing of the TCRbeta CDR3 region. TCRbeta CDR3 regions were sequenced using the immunoSEQ Assay. TCRdb's version of the immuneACCESS table is confined to in-frame rearrangements and falls short of the full clone set. An unresolved V gene accounts for under half of the shortfall where checked; the remainder is of unknown origin. The sample records some 30,000 clones, more than 80% of which are singletons. In total, the top ten clones hold more than 10% of the sample. The sample here was CD4+ or CD8+ T cells sorted from blood, taken in a trial of the OX40 agonist ivuxolimab. The receptor was isolated from an adult with an advanced solid tumor such as melanoma, head and neck, liver or kidney cancer. Rearrangement joined TRBV28 to TRBJ2-1; 11 junctional bases match TRBD2. The CDR3 has the sequence CASSTLAGVTSGYNEQFF. At the DNA level, the sequence is TGTGCCAGCAGCACACTAGCGGGAGTGACCTCGGGCTACAATGAGCAGTTCTTC.